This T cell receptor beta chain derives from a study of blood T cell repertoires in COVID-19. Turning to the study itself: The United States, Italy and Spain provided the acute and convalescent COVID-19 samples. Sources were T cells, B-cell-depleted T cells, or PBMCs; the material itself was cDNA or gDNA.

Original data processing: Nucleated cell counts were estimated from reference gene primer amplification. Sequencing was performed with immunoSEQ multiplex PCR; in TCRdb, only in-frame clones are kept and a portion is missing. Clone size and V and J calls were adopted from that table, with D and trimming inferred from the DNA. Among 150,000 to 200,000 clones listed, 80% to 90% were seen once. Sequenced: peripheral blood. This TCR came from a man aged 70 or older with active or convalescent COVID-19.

The CDR3: CASKASDRVDTQYF. The CDR3 DNA reads TGCGCCAGCAAAGCAAGCGACCGGGTAGATACGCAGTATTTT. The chain links TRBV5-1 to TRBJ2-3; D unclear. Germline CDR1 reads SGHRS; CDR2 reads YFSETQ. V was shortened by 6 bases and J by 5 bases, with 16 bases between the two germline ends. The CDR3 covers 14 residues.